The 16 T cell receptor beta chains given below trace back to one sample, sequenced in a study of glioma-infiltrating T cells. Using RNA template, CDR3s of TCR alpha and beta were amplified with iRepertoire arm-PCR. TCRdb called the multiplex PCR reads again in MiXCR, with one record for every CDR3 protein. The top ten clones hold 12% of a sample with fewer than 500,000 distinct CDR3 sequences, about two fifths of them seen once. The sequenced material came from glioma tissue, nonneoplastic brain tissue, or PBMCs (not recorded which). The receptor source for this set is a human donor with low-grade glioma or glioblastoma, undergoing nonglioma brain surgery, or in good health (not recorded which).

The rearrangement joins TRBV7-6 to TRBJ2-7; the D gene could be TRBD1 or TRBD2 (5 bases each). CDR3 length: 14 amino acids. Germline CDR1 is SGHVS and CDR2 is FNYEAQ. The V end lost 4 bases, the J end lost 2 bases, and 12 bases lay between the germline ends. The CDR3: CASSSGTVTYEQYF. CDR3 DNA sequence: TGTGCCAGCAGCTCCGGGACGGTGACCTACGAGCAGTACTTC.

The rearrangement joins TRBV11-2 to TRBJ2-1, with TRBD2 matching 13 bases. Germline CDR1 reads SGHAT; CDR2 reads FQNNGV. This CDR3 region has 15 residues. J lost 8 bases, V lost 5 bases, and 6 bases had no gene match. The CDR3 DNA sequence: TGTGCCAGCAGCCAAGGACTAGCGGGAGTCCATGAGCAGTTCTTC. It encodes CASSQGLAGVHEQFF.

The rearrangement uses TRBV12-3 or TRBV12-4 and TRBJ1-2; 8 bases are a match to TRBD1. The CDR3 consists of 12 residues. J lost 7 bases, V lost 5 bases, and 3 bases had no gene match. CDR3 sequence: CASSPGGSGYTF. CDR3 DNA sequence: TGTGCCAGCAGTCCAGGGGGCAGTGGCTACACCTTC.

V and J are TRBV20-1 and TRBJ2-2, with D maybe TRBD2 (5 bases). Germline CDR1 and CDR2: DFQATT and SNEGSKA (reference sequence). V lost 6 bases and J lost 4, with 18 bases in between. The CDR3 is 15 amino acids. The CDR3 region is CSAHQVGSITGELFF. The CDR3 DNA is TGCAGTGCCCATCAGGTGGGGAGTATCACCGGGGAGCTGTTTTTT.

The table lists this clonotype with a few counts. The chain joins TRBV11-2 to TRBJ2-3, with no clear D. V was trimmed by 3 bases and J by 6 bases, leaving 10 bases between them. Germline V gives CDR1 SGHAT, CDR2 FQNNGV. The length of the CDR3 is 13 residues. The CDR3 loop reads CASSLAAPDTQYF. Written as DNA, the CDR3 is TGTGCCAGCAGCTTGGCGGCGCCCGATACGCAGTATTTT. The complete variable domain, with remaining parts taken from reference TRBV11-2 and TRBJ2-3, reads EAGVAQSPRYKIIEKRQSVAFWCNPISGHATLYWYQQILGQGPKLLIQFQNNGVVDDSQLPKDRFSAERLKGVDSTLKIQPAKLEDSAVYLCASSLAAPDTQYFGPGTRLTVL.

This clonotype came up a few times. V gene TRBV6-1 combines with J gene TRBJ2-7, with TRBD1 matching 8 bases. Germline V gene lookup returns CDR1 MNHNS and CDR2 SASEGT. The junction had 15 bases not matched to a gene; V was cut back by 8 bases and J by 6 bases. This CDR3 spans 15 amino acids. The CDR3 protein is CASGPPGRGLREQYF. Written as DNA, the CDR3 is TGTGCCAGCGGACCCCCTGGCAGGGGGCTACGCGAGCAGTACTTC.

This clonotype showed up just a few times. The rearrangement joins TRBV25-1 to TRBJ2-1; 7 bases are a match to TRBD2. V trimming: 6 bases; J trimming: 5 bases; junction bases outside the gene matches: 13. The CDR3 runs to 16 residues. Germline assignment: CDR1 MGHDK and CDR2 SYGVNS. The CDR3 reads CASSPPGGSLHNEQFF. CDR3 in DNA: TGTGCCAGCAGCCCCCCGGGCGGGAGTTTACACAATGAGCAGTTCTTC.

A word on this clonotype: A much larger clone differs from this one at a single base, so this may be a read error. CDR3 residues: CASSRGGRGSYEQYF. The CDR3 DNA sequence: TGTGCCAGCAGTCGTGGCGGGAGGGGCTCCTACGAGCAGTACTTC. The chain employs TRBV6-1 and TRBJ2-7; 9 bases are shared with TRBD2. There are 15 residues in the CDR3. Germline V gene data show CDR1 as MNHNS and CDR2 as SASEGT. V gave up 5 bases and J gave up 0 bases; unmatched junction bases: 5.

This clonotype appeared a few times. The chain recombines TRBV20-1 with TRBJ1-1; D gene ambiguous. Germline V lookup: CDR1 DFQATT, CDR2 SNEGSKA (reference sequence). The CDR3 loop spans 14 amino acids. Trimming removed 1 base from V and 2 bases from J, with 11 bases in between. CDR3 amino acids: CSARARVGNTEAFF. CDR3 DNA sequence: TGCAGTGCTAGAGCTAGAGTGGGTAACACTGAAGCTTTCTTT.

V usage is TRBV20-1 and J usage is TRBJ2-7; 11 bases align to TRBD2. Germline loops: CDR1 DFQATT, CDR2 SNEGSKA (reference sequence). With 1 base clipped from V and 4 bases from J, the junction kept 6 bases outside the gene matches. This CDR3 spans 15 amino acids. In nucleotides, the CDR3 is TGCAGTGCTAGAGGGGCTAGCGGGAGGAGATACGAGCAGTACTTC. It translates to CSARGASGRRYEQYF.

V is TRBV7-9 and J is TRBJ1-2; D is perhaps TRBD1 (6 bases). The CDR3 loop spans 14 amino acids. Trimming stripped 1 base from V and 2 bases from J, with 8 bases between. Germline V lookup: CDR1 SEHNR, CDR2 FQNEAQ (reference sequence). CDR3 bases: TGTGCCAGCAGCTTAGGCCAGGGGAACTATGGCTACACCTTC. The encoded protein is CASSLGQGNYGYTF.

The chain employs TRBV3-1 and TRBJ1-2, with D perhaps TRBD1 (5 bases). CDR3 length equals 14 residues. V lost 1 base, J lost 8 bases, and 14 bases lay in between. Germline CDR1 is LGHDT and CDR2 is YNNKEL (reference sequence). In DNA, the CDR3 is TGTGCCAGCAGCCAAGGACGGTCGGGGCCGGGCTACACCTTC. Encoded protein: CASSQGRSGPGYTF. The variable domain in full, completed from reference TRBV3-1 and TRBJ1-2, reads DTAVSQTPKYLVTQMGNDKSIKCEQNLGHDTMYWYKQDSKKFLKIMFSYNNKELIINETVPNRFSPKSPDKAHLNLHINSLELGDSAVYFCASSQGRSGPGYTFGSGTRLTVV.

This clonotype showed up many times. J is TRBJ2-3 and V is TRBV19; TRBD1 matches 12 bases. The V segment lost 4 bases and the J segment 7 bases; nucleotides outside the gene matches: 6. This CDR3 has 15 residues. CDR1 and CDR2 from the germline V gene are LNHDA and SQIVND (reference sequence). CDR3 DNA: TGTGCCAGTAGTACCGGGACAGGGGGCTCTCATACGCAGTATTTT. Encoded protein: CASSTGTGGSHTQYF.

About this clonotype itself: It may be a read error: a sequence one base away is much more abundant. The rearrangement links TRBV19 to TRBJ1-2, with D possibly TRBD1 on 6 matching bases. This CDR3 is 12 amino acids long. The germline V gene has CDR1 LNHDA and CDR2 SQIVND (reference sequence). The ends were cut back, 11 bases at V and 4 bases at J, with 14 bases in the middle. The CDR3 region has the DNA TGTGCCGGTACCCGGGACACCTATGGCTACACCTTC. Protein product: CAGTRDTYGYTF. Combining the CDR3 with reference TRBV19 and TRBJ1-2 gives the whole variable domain DGGITQSPKYLFRKEGQNVTLSCEQNLNHDAMYWYRQDPGQGLRLIYYSQIVNDFQKGDIAEGYSVSREKKESFPLTVTSAQKNPTAFYLCAGTRDTYGYTFGSGTRLTVV.

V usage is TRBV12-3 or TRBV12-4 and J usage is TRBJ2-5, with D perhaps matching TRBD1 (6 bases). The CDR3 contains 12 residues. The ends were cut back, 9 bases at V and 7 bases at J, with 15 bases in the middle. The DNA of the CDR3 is TGTGCCAGTCACAGGGATTCTGGGACCCAGTACTTC. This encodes CASHRDSGTQYF.

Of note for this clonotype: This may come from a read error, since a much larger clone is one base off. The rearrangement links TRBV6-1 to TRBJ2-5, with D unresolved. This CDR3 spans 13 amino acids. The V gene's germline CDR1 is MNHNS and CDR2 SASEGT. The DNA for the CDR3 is TGTGCCAGCAGTAGGGCGGAACAAGAGACCCAGCACTTC. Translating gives CASSRAEQETQHF.